A single sample is the source of the 10 T cell receptor beta chains below, sequenced in a study of blood T cell repertoires in COVID-19. Repertoires were generated with immunoSEQ multiplex PCR, while TCRdb's copy carries only in-frame clones and drops some. The table shows roughly 200,000 clones, with almost 85% occurring only once. The sample was peripheral blood. These receptors originate from a woman in her 70s with active or convalescent COVID-19.

This clone showed up just once. The chain links TRBV5-1 to TRBJ1-1; a possible D gene is TRBD1 (6 bases). V was pared by 5 bases and J by 0 bases, with 11 bases between. The CDR3 loop spans 14 amino acids. The V gene's germline CDR1 is SGHRS and CDR2 YFSETQ. The CDR3 coding sequence is TGCGCCAGCAGTCCAGGGGCGGTGAACACTGAAGCTTTCTTT. As protein: CASSPGAVNTEAFF.

The chain combines TRBV15 with TRBJ1-1; D gene uncertain. This CDR3 contains 13 residues. The V and J ends lost 3 bases and 1 base respectively, with 6 bases between them. CDR1 and CDR2 (germline): LNHNV, YYDKDF (reference sequence). This chain's CDR3 is CATSSTRNTEAFF. DNA of the CDR3: TGTGCCACCAGCAGTACTCGGAACACTGAAGCTTTCTTT.

V is TRBV28 and J is TRBJ1-3; the match to TRBD1 covers 10 bases. Germline V gene sequence: CDR1 MDHEN, CDR2 SYDVKM. The V and J ends lost 6 bases and 5 bases, in that order; junction bases with no gene match: 10. The CDR3 runs 16 residues. The CDR3 coding sequence is TGTGCCAGCAGACTCGTTCGACAGGGGGCAAGAAACACCATATATTTT. Translated, it gives CASRLVRQGARNTIYF.

This clone showed up just a few times. The chain uses TRBV25-1 and TRBJ1-6; D gene ambiguous. The germline V and J ends were trimmed by 2 bases and 0 bases, with 11 bases remaining between them. CDR1 and CDR2 from the germline V gene are MGHDK and SYGVNS. The CDR3 has 17 residues. CDR3 in amino acids: CASSESGESSYNSPLHF. CDR3 DNA: TGTGCCAGCAGTGAAAGCGGCGAGAGCTCCTATAATTCACCCCTCCACTTT.

The V gene is TRBV4-2, the J gene TRBJ2-2; the match to TRBD1 covers 9 bases. The junction had 10 bases not matched to a gene; V was cut back by 1 base and J by 4 bases. The germline gives CDR1 LGHNA, CDR2 YNFKEQ. The CDR3 has 18 residues. The DNA for the CDR3 is TGTGCCAGCAGCCAAGTGACAGGGGGTGGTAGGGGCACCGGGGAGCTGTTTTTT. Translation gives CASSQVTGGGRGTGELFF.

The V and J genes are TRBV5-3 and TRBJ1-1, with 7 bases fitting TRBD1. TRBV5-3 is assigned to the ORF class and has an uncertain function. J lost 2 bases, V lost 2 bases, and 3 bases had no gene match. The CDR3 extends over 14 amino acids. The CDR3 protein is CARSLTGANTEAFF. CDR3 DNA: TGTGCCAGAAGCTTAACAGGGGCAAACACTGAAGCTTTCTTT.

The V call is TRBV28, the J call TRBJ1-2; 8 positions agree with TRBD1. Germline values: CDR1 MDHEN, CDR2 SYDVKM. This CDR3 is built from 13 residues. The V and J ends lost 3 bases and 8 bases, in that order; junction bases with no gene match: 5. CDR3 in amino acids: CASSLRTGWGYTF. The CDR3 DNA reads as TGTGCCAGCAGTTTGAGGACAGGGTGGGGCTACACCTTC.

This chain joins TRBV3-1 (or the pseudogene TRBV3-2) and TRBJ1-6, with D tentatively TRBD1 (6 bases). CDR1 and CDR2 from the germline V gene are LGHDT and YNNKEL (reference sequence). V was cut by 3 bases and J by 12 bases, with 9 bases left in between. CDR3 length: 12 residues. CDR3 sequence (DNA): TGTGCCAGCAGCCAGGTCAGGGGACCCCTCCACTTT. Translation: CASSQVRGPLHF.

The chain links TRBV6-5 to TRBJ1-2; TRBD1 agrees at 7 bases. Germline loops: CDR1 MNHEY, CDR2 SVGAGI. This CDR3 region has 14 residues. V gave up 0 bases and J gave up 5 bases; unmatched junction bases: 3. CDR3 sequence reads: CASSYSGGRYGYTF. The CDR3, as DNA: TGTGCCAGCAGTTACTCAGGGGGCAGGTATGGCTACACCTTC.

CDR3 in amino acids: CASSVTGVWYNEQFF. Here the CDR3 DNA reads TGTGCCAGCAGCGTTACGGGAGTTTGGTACAATGAGCAGTTCTTC. V is TRBV9 and J is TRBJ2-1; D is possibly TRBD2 (6 bases). This CDR3 is built from 15 residues. From germline, CDR1 is SGDLS and CDR2 YYNGEE. Trimming took 2 bases from V and 4 from J, leaving 13 bases between them.